This T cell receptor beta chain was obtained from a study of shared clonotypes between healthy human individuals. Study as a whole: Per donor, CD8 memory used one plate, CD8 naive used two, CD4 memory used three and CD4 naive used three. General study points: Compared with clonotypes that all four donors shared, non-shared clonotypes had lower generation probabilities. Investigators expected sequencing depth to affect clonotype sharing among donors.

Germline V gene lookup returns CDR1 KGHSH and CDR2 LQKENI. This CDR3 is built from 13 residues. The V end was cut by 3 bases, the J end by 2 bases, with 7 bases between. On this clone: The antigen remains undetermined. The sample has other DNA sequences that encode this CDR3 too.

On sorted subsets, replicate PCRs used about 180 ng DNA, or tens of thousands of T cell genomes. Profiling relied on immunoSEQ multiplex PCR, and the TCRdb table lists in-frame clones only, not all of them. Of 2 million to 2.5 million clones detected, 85% to 95% appear once; the ten largest clones hold 0.39%. The specimen sequenced was naive CD4+ T cells from PBMCs. Subset: CD45RA+ positively selected. The V call is TRBV18, the J call TRBJ2-5, with D possibly being TRBD1 (6 bases). The TCR comes from a man younger than 35 in good health. Some clones in this sample may be carry-over from other donors' samples. The CDR3 DNA reads TGTGCCAGCTCACCCGGGACACAAGAGACCCAGTACTTC. Its protein is CASSPGTQETQYF.